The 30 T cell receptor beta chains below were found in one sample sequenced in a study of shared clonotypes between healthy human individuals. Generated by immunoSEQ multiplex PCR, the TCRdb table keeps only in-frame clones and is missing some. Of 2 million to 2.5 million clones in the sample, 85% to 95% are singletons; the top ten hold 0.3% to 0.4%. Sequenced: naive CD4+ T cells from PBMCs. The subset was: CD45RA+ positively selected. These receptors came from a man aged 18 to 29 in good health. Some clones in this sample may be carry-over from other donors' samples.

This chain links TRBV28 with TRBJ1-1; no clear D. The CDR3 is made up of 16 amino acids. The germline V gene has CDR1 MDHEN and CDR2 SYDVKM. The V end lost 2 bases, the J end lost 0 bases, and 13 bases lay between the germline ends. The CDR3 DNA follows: TGTGCCAGCAGTTTAGGCGTAGGATTCATGAACACTGAAGCTTTCTTT. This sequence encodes CASSLGVGFMNTEAFF.

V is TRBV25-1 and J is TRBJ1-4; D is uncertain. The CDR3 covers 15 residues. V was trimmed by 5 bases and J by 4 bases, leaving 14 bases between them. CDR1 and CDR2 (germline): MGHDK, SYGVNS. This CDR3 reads CASSPPGSHNEKLFF. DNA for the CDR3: TGTGCCAGCAGTCCCCCCGGGTCCCATAATGAAAAACTGTTTTTT.

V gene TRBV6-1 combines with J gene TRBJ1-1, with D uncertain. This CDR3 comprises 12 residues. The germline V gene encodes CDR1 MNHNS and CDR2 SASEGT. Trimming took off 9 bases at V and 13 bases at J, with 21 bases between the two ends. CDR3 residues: CASVPTSLKLFF. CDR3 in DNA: TGTGCCAGTGTTCCTACGTCACTGAAGCTTTTCTTT.

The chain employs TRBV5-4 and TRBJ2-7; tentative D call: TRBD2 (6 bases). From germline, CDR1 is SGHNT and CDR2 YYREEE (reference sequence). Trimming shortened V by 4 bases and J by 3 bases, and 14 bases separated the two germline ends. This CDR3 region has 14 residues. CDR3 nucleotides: TGTGCCAGCAGCCGGCGGGGACTGGGCTACGAGCAGTACTTC. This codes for CASSRRGLGYEQYF.

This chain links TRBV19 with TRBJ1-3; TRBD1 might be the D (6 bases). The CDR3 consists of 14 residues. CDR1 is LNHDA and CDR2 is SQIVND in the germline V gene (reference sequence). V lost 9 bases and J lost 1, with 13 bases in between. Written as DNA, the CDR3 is TGTGCCAGCCGCCCGGACAGTTCTGGAAACACCATATATTTT. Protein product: CASRPDSSGNTIYF.

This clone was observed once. CDR3 region: CASRTGAKTYEQYF. CDR3 bases: TGTGCCAGCAGGACAGGGGCAAAGACCTACGAGCAGTACTTC. The chain links TRBV28 to TRBJ2-7; 8 positions agree with TRBD1. CDR1 is MDHEN, CDR2 SYDVKM, per germline. Trimming took 6 bases from V and 2 from J; bases not matched to a gene: 6. The CDR3 sequence is 14 residues long. Drawing the rest from reference TRBV28 and TRBJ2-7, the complete variable domain is DVKVTQSSRYLVKRTGEKVFLECVQDMDHENMFWYRQDPGLGLRLIYFSYDVKMKEKGDIPEGYSVSREKKERFSLILESASTNQTSMYLCASRTGAKTYEQYFGPGTRLTVT.

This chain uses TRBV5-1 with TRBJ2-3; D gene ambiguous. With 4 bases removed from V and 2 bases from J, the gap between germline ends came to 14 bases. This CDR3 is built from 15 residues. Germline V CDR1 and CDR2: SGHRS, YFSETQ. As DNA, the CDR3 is TGCGCCAGCAGCCCCCTAATCGGGCCCACAGATACGCAGTATTTT. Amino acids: CASSPLIGPTDTQYF.

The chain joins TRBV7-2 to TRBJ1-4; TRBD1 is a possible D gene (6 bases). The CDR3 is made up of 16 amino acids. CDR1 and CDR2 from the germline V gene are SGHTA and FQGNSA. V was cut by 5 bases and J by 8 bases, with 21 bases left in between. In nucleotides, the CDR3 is TGTACCAGCAGCGCGCGAGGGGACAAGAGCTTCGAAAAACTGTTTTTT. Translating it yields CTSSARGDKSFEKLFF.

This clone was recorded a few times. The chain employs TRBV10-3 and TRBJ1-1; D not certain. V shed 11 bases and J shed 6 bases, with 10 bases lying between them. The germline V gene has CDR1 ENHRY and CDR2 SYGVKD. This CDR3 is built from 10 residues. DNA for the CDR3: TGTGCCTCGGCGGGAGCTGAAGCTTTCTTT. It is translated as CASAGAEAFF.

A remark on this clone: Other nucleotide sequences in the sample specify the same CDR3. CDR3 amino acids: CASSLVANTGELFF. The CDR3 bases are TGTGCCAGCAGCCTAGTCGCGAACACCGGGGAGCTGTTTTTT. The genes are TRBV11-2 and TRBJ2-2; D call uncertain. The CDR3 covers 14 residues. Trimming removed 5 bases from V and 0 bases from J, with 7 bases in between. Germline V CDR1 and CDR2: SGHAT, FQNNGV.

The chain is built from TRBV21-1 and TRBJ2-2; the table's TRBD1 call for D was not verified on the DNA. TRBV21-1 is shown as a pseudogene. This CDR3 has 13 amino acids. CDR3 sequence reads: CASSKGASLELFF. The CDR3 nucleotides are TGTGCCAGCAGCAAAGGGGCCAGCCTGGAGCTGTTTTTT.

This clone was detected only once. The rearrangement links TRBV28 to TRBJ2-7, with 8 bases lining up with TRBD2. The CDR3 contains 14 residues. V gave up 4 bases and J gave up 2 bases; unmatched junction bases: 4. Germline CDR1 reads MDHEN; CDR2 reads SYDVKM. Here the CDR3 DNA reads TGTGCCAGCAGTTCCCCGGGGGGGGCCTACGAGCAGTACTTC. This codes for CASSSPGGAYEQYF.

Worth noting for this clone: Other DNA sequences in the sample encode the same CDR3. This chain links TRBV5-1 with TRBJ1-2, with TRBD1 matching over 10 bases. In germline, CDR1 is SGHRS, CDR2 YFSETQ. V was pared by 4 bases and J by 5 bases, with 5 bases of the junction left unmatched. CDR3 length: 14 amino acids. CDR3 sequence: CASSPGQGSYGYTF. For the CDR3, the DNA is TGCGCCAGCAGCCCGGGACAGGGGAGTTATGGCTACACCTTC.

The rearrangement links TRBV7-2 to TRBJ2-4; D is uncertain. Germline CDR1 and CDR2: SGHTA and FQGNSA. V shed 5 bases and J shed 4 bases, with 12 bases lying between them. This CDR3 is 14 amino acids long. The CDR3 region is CASSPNIVKNIQYF. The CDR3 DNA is TGTGCCAGCAGCCCCAATATCGTTAAAAACATTCAGTACTTC.

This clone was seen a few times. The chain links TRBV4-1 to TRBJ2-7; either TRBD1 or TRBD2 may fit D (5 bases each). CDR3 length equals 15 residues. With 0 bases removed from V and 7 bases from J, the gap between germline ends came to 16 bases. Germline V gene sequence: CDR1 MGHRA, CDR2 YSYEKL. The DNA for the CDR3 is TGCGCCAGCAGCCAAGATTTCGGGGCCTTGCGGGAGCAGTACTTC. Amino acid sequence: CASSQDFGALREQYF.

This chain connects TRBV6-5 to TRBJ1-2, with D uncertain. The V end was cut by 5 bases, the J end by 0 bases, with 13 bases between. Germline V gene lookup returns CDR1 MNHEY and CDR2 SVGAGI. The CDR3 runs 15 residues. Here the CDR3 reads CASSLQRGTNYGYTF. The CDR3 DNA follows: TGTGCCAGCAGTCTACAACGGGGAACTAACTATGGCTACACCTTC.

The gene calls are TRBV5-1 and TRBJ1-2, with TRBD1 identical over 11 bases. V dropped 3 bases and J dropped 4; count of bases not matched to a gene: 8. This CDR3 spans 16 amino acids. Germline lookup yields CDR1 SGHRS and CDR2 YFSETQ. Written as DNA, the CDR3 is TGCGCCAGCAGCTCCACATCCGGGACAGGGGGCTATGGCTACACCTTC. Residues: CASSSTSGTGGYGYTF.

The CDR3 bases are TGTGCCAGCAGACCCGGGACTAGCCCTGATACGCAGTATTTT. Its translation: CASRPGTSPDTQYF. The V call is TRBV28, the J call TRBJ2-3; 9 bases are a match to TRBD2. The CDR3 runs 14 residues. Looked up from germline, CDR1 is MDHEN and CDR2 is SYDVKM. With 6 bases clipped from V and 6 bases from J, the junction kept 7 bases outside the gene matches.

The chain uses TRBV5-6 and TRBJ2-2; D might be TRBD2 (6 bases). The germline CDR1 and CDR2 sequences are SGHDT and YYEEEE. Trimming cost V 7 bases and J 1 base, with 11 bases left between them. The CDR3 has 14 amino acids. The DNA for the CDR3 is TGTGCCAGCTCCCGCGGGGTGAACACCGGGGAGCTGTTTTTT. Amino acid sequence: CASSRGVNTGELFF.

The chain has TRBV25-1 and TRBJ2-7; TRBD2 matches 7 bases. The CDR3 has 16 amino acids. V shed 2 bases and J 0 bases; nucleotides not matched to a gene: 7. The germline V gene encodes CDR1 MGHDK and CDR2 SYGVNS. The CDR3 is CASSEGGAGSSYEQYF. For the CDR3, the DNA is TGTGCCAGCAGTGAAGGCGGAGCGGGGAGCTCCTACGAGCAGTACTTC.

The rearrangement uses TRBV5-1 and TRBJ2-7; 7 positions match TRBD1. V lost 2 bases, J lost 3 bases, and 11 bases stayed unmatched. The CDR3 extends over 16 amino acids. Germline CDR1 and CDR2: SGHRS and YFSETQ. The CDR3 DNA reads TGCGCCAGCAGCTTAGGACAGGCTAATAAAGACTACGAGCAGTACTTC. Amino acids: CASSLGQANKDYEQYF.

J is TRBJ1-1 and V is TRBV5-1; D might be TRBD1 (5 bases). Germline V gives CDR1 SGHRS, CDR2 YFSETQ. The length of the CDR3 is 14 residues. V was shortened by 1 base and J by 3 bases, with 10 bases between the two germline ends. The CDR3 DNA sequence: TGCGCCAGCAGCTTGTATTCGGGGGACACTGAAGCTTTCTTT. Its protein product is CASSLYSGDTEAFF.

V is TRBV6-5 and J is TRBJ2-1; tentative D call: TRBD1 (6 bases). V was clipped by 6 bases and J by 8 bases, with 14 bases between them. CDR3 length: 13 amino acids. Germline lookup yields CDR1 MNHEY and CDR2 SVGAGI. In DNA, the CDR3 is TGTGCCAGCAGGTGGACAGTAGAGGATGAGCAGTTCTTC. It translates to CASRWTVEDEQFF.

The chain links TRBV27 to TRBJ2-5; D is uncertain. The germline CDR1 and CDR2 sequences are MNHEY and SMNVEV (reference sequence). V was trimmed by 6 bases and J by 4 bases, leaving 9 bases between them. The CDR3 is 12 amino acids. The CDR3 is CASSLNGETQYF. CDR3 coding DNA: TGTGCCAGCAGCCTTAACGGAGAGACCCAGTACTTC.

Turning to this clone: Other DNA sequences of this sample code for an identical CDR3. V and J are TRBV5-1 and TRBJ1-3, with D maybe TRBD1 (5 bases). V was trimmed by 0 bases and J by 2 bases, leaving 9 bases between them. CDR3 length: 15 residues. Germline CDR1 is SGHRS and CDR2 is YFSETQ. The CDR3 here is CASSLVSGAGNTIYF. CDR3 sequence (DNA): TGCGCCAGCAGCTTGGTTTCGGGGGCTGGAAACACCATATATTTT. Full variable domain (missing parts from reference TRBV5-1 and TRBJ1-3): KAGVTQTPRYLIKTRGQQVTLSCSPISGHRSVSWYQQTPGQGLQFLFEYFSETQRNKGNFPGRFSGRQFSNSRSEMNVSTLELGDSALYLCASSLVSGAGNTIYFGEGSWLTVV.

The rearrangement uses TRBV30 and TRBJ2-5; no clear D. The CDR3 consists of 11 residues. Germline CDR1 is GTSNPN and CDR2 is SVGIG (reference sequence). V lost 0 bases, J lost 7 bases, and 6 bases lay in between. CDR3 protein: CAWSVGMTQYF. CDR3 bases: TGTGCCTGGAGTGTAGGAATGACCCAGTACTTC.

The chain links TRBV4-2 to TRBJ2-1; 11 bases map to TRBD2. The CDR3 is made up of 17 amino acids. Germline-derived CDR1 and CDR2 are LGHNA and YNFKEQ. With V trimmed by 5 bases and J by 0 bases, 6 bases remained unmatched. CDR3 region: CASSTRLAGRSYNEQFF. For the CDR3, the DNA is TGTGCCAGCAGCACGAGACTAGCGGGACGCTCCTACAATGAGCAGTTCTTC.

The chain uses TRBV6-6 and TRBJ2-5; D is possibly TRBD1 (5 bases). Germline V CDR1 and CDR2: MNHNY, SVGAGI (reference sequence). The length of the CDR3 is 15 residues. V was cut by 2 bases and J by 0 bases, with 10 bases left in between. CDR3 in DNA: TGTGCCAGCAGTTACAGGACACCTAACCAAGAGACCCAGTACTTC. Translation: CASSYRTPNQETQYF.

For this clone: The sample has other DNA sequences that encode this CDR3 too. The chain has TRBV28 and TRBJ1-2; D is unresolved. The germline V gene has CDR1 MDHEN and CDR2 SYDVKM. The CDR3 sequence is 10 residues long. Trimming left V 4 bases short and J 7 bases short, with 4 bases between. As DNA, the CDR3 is TGTGCCAGCAGTTCGGGTGGCTACACCTTC. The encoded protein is CASSSGGYTF.

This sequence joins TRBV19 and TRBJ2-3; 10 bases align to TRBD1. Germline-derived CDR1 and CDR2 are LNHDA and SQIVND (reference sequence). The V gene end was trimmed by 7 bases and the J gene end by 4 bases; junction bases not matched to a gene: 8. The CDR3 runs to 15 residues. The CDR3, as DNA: TGTGCCAGTAAATCGTGGGACAGGGGAGCAGATACGCAGTATTTT. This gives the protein CASKSWDRGADTQYF.